This T cell receptor (beta chain) was retrieved from a study of cytomegalovirus exposure and HLA in healthy donors. Study-wide results and limits: Reports indicate that TCR beta sequences accurately predicted the HLA-A and HLA-B alleles of most subjects. Some V segments (TRBV6-2 and TRBV6-3 among them) were excluded as indistinguishable.

Deletions cut 8 bases from V and 4 bases from J, with 19 bases between. The germline gives CDR1 MDHEN, CDR2 SYDVKM. The CDR3 covers 15 residues. Details on this clone: Its target is not known.

The PCR contained 60 Vbeta and 13 Jbeta primers. Data came from immunoSEQ multiplex PCR; TCRdb stores just in-frame clones and leaves some out. The sample shows 200,000 or so clones, approximately 78% of them seen only once. The V and J genes are TRBV28 and TRBJ2-3; D perhaps matches TRBD2 (5 bases). Source material: PBMCs. The TCR originated in a woman between 45 and 60 years old in good health and CMV-seropositive. CDR3 region: CASLSRWETPDTQYF. The CDR3 nucleotides are TGTGCCAGCCTGTCCAGGTGGGAGACCCCAGATACGCAGTATTTT.